This TCR beta chain was identified during a study of control samples from healthy donors and cancer patients. Sequencing was performed with immunoSEQ multiplex PCR; in TCRdb, only in-frame clones are kept and a portion is missing. The sample has 150,000 to 200,000 clones, approximately 92% seen once. V was clipped by 6 bases and J by 2 bases, with 7 bases between them. CDR1 and CDR2 from the germline V gene are MDHEN and SYDVKM. This CDR3 spans 12 amino acids. The specimen sequenced was blood. V usage is TRBV28 and J usage is TRBJ1-2; D gene ambiguous. The clonotype originates from a man younger than 40 in good health. CDR3 residues: CASRGLNYGYTF. The CDR3 DNA reads as TGTGCCAGCAGGGGCTTGAACTATGGCTACACCTTC.